This TCR beta chain emerged from a study of T cells after yellow fever vaccination. This clonotype has a handful of counts. The germline gives CDR1 ENHRY, CDR2 SYGVKD. Trimming took 5 bases from V and 4 from J, leaving 8 bases between them. There are 12 residues in the CDR3. TCRdb used MiXCR to reprocess the 5' RACE reads, holding one entry per CDR3 protein. The sample contains more than 300,000 distinct CDR3 sequences, roughly 7% of which appear only once. The source material was PBMCs, sampled 45 days after the first yellow fever vaccination. The chain is built from TRBV10-3 and TRBJ2-5, with D hard to call. The clonotype was recovered from a man between 18 and 35 years old who received the YFV17D yellow fever vaccine. The CDR3 loop is CAISREGETQYF. CDR3 sequence (DNA): TGTGCCATCAGTAGGGAAGGAGAGACCCAGTACTTC.